This T cell receptor (beta chain) emerged from a study of response to subunit inactivated influenza vaccine. TCRdb independently ran MiXCR on the RT-PCR reads; one entry per CDR3 protein. The data show about 540,000 distinct CDR3 sequences, approximately 22% seen once. This clonotype has just a few counts. Trimming cost V 5 bases and J 2 bases, with 13 bases left between them. Per germline, CDR1 SGHTA and CDR2 FQGNSA. The CDR3 has 14 amino acids. These data were also filed under a second study, of T cells expressing NK-cell markers. This second study notes: Libraries used 5'RACE template switching adding universal primer site and UMIs. Dominant NKG2C+ clonotypes in over 5 donors made up about 1.0-8% of CD8+ T cells.

This chain links TRBV7-2 with TRBJ2-7; tentatively, D is TRBD1 (5 bases). The origin of this receptor is a man aged 50-60 years who received an inactivated influenza vaccine. The material was CD4+ T cells sorted from PBMCs, obtained 12 days after vaccination. The chain's CDR3 is CASSPRKGTYEQYF. The CDR3 coding sequence is TGTGCCAGCAGCCCCCGGAAGGGGACCTACGAGCAGTACTTC.